The 6 T cell receptor beta chains presented below share a single source sample, sequenced in a study of blood T cell repertoires in COVID-19. The repertoire was sequenced with immunoSEQ multiplex PCR; TCRdb's copy has only in-frame clones and lacks some. The table records about 250,000 clones, roughly 90% of them present only once. What was sequenced was PBMCs or T cells enriched from blood (not recorded which). The source of these receptors is a woman aged 25-40 years with acute COVID-19.

V gene TRBV15 combines with J gene TRBJ1-5; D not resolved. Between the trimmed V and J ends, which lost 1 base and 5 bases, there was a span of 3 bases. The CDR3 covers 12 residues. Germline CDR1 and CDR2: LNHNV and YYDKDF (reference sequence). Here the CDR3 reads CATSRADQPQHF. Here the CDR3 DNA reads TGTGCCACCAGCAGAGCTGATCAGCCCCAGCATTTT.

The chain has TRBV30 and TRBJ1-1; D is undetermined. The germline V gene has CDR1 GTSNPN and CDR2 SVGIG (reference sequence). This CDR3 has 13 amino acids. The V end lost 0 bases, the J end lost 1 base, and 6 bases lay between the germline ends. The CDR3 region has the DNA TGTGCCTGGAGTGTAGCGGAGAACACTGAAGCTTTCTTT. Encoded protein: CAWSVAENTEAFF.

This rearrangement joins TRBV5-1 to TRBJ2-1, with 10 bases that match TRBD1. The germline gives CDR1 SGHRS, CDR2 YFSETQ. This CDR3 has 16 amino acids. The J segment lost 0 bases and the V segment lost 4 bases, leaving 4 bases of the junction unmatched. The chain's CDR3 is CASSPTGGVSYNEQFF. CDR3 bases: TGCGCCAGCAGCCCGACAGGGGGCGTCTCCTACAATGAGCAGTTCTTC.

As DNA, the CDR3 is TGTGCCAGCAGACAGGATTCCCTCTCTGGAAACACCATATATTTT. Protein product: CASRQDSLSGNTIYF. The V and J genes are TRBV6-5 and TRBJ1-3; D perhaps matches TRBD1 (5 bases). Trimming stripped 6 bases from V and 0 bases from J, with 12 bases between. Per the germline V gene, CDR1 is MNHEY and CDR2 is SVGAGI. There are 15 residues in the CDR3.

The chain carries TRBV21-1 and TRBJ2-1; the table's D call of TRBD2 was not tested on the DNA. TRBV21-1 has pseudogene status. The CDR3 runs 17 residues. This CDR3 reads CASSKGGLGGRCHEQFF. CDR3 DNA sequence: TGTGCCAGCAGCAAAGGCGGTTTAGGCGGGAGGTGCCATGAGCAGTTCTTC.

The chain's CDR3 is CASSVGVPNEKLFF. In DNA, the CDR3 is TGTGCCAGCAGCGTGGGCGTACCTAATGAAAAACTGTTTTTT. V usage is TRBV9 and J usage is TRBJ1-4, with no clear D. Germline CDR1 reads SGDLS; CDR2 reads YYNGEE. The CDR3 consists of 14 residues. Between the trimmed V and J ends, which lost 2 bases and 3 bases, there was a span of 8 bases.